The 20 T cell receptor beta chains given below trace back to one sample, sequenced in a study of CD8+ T cells in alopecia areata. Sequencing relied on a cDNA template that was reverse transcribed from extracted RNA. Assay used: immunoSEQ multiplex PCR; TCRdb lists only in-frame clones, some missing. Among some 200,000 clones listed, approximately 56% were seen once. The sequencing used CD4+ T cells sorted from blood, collected at week 0. These receptor sequences come from a human donor with alopecia areata.

The chain is built from TRBV15 and TRBJ2-5; 7 bases map to TRBD1. The V gene's germline CDR1 is LNHNV and CDR2 YYDKDF (reference sequence). This CDR3 spans 16 amino acids. V lost 5 bases and J lost 7; bases outside the gene matches: 16. This CDR3 reads CATSAARYRGRATQYF. DNA of the CDR3: TGTGCCACCAGCGCCGCTAGATACAGGGGACGGGCGACCCAGTACTTC.

This clone was seen a few times. The chain uses TRBV29-1 and TRBJ1-6; D perhaps matches TRBD1 (5 bases). Trimming removed 2 bases from V and 5 bases from J, with 10 bases in between. Per the germline V gene, CDR1 is SQVTM and CDR2 is ANQGSEA. The CDR3 is 14 residues long. CDR3 sequence reads: CSVEIAGDNSPLHF. As DNA, the CDR3 is TGCAGCGTTGAAATAGCGGGGGATAATTCACCCCTCCACTTT.

CDR3 residues: CSVYTTFVGTSNEQFF. The CDR3 DNA is TGCAGCGTTTACACAACGTTTGTGGGTACTAGCAATGAGCAGTTCTTC. V gene TRBV29-1 combines with J gene TRBJ2-1; a weak D match, TRBD2 (5 bases). The CDR3 consists of 16 residues. Trimming removed 5 bases from V and 6 bases from J, with 23 bases in between. The germline V gene has CDR1 SQVTM and CDR2 ANQGSEA.

The chain couples TRBV27 to TRBJ2-3; the D gene is possibly TRBD2 (5 bases). The CDR3 runs 15 residues. CDR1 MNHEY and CDR2 SMNVEV come from the germline V gene (reference sequence). V was trimmed by 7 bases and J by 2 bases, leaving 16 bases between them. The CDR3 is CASTPAPGITDTQYF. The DNA for the CDR3 is TGTGCCAGCACCCCCGCCCCCGGGATCACAGATACGCAGTATTTT.

The J gene is TRBJ1-1, the V gene TRBV29-1; 7 bases line up with TRBD1. CDR3 length: 15 amino acids. Trimming removed 0 bases from V and 1 base from J; junction bases left unmatched: 5. Looked up from germline, CDR1 is SQVTM and CDR2 is ANQGSEA. The CDR3 sequence: CSVEDRGTENTEAFF. CDR3 nucleotide sequence: TGCAGCGTTGAAGATCGGGGGACAGAGAACACTGAAGCTTTCTTT.

This chain connects TRBV4-1 to TRBJ2-5; D perhaps matches TRBD2 (7 bases). The length of the CDR3 is 17 residues. CDR1 and CDR2 from the germline V gene are MGHRA and YSYEKL. V lost 1 base and J lost 5, with 20 bases in between. In DNA, the CDR3 is TGCGCCAGCAGCCAAGGTGTCGGGGGGCAAGTTTGGGAGACCCAGTACTTC. Protein sequence: CASSQGVGGQVWETQYF.

CDR3 amino acids: CATTTGNNYGYTF. For the CDR3, the DNA is TGTGCCACCACGACAGGAAATAACTATGGCTACACCTTC. The chain carries TRBV28 and TRBJ1-2; D possibly corresponds to TRBD1 (6 bases). Germline V CDR1 and CDR2: MDHEN, SYDVKM. CDR3 length: 13 amino acids. V lost 10 bases and J 1 base, leaving 13 bases between the germline ends.

A few counts support this clone. V is TRBV15 and J is TRBJ2-2; D is unclear. Deletions cut 5 bases from V and 6 bases from J, with 13 bases between. The germline V gene has CDR1 LNHNV and CDR2 YYDKDF (reference sequence). The CDR3 has 14 amino acids. The CDR3: CATSRTLGPGELFF. DNA of the CDR3: TGTGCCACCAGCCGCACTTTAGGGCCCGGGGAGCTGTTTTTT.

The chain is built from TRBV27 and TRBJ2-2; a weak D match, TRBD2 (6 bases). V lost 3 bases, J lost 5 bases, and 13 bases lay in between. The germline gives CDR1 MNHEY, CDR2 SMNVEV (reference sequence). CDR3 length: 15 residues. The DNA for the CDR3 is TGTGCCAGCAGTTTCGCGGGGCTCGGTACCGGGGAGCTGTTTTTT. Translating gives CASSFAGLGTGELFF.

There are a few counts of this clone. CDR3 nucleotide sequence: TGTGCCAGCAGCTTAAGCATAGTGACCTACGAGCAGTACTTC. Translation: CASSLSIVTYEQYF. The chain has TRBV11-2 and TRBJ2-7; D is unclear. The CDR3 is 14 amino acids. Germline CDR1 SGHAT, CDR2 FQNNGV. Trimming pared 2 bases from V and 2 bases from J, leaving 10 bases between.

The chain couples TRBV7-2 to TRBJ2-5; 8 nucleotides line up with TRBD2. Trimming at V came to 7 bases and at J to 6 bases, leaving 10 bases not matched to a gene. Germline loops: CDR1 SGHTA, CDR2 FQGNSA. The CDR3 loop spans 14 amino acids. CDR3 bases: TGTGCCAGCACCCAGACTAGCGTAAGCCAGACCCAGTACTTC. This sequence encodes CASTQTSVSQTQYF.

As concerns this clone: The same CDR3 arises from other DNA sequences in this sample as well. The chain employs TRBV5-1 and TRBJ1-1; D is undetermined. This CDR3 region has 13 residues. Germline lookup yields CDR1 SGHRS and CDR2 YFSETQ. The V end lost 0 bases, the J end lost 0 bases, and 3 bases lay between the germline ends. For the CDR3, the DNA is TGCGCCAGCAGCTTGGGAGTGAACACTGAAGCTTTCTTT. Encoded protein: CASSLGVNTEAFF.

The chain couples TRBV29-1 to TRBJ2-1, with 11 bases matching TRBD1. With V trimmed by 6 bases and J by 4 bases, 14 bases remained unmatched. Looked up from germline, CDR1 is SQVTM and CDR2 is ANQGSEA. The CDR3 is 17 amino acids. As DNA, the CDR3 is TGCAGCGTCCAGATAATGGTAGGGACAGGGGGATACAATGAGCAGTTCTTC. It codes for CSVQIMVGTGGYNEQFF.

This clone appeared a few times. The chain carries TRBV20-1 and TRBJ2-7; D gene unclear. Deletions cut 1 base from V and 5 bases from J, with 6 bases between. The CDR3 is 11 amino acids. Looked up from germline, CDR1 is DFQATT and CDR2 is SNEGSKA (reference sequence). DNA of the CDR3: TGCAGTGCTAGAGCGAATCACGAGCAGTACTTC. Translation gives CSARANHEQYF.

The chain links TRBV29-1 to TRBJ2-1; 9 nucleotides match TRBD1. The V gene end was trimmed by 7 bases and the J gene end by 2 bases; junction bases not matched to a gene: 6. There are 14 residues in the CDR3. The germline CDR1 and CDR2 sequences are SQVTM and ANQGSEA. The CDR3 nucleotides are TGCAGCGCCCCGGGACAGGGCACCTACAATGAGCAGTTCTTC. Translating it yields CSAPGQGTYNEQFF.

This clone appeared a few times. This rearrangement joins TRBV29-1 to TRBJ2-7; perhaps TRBD1 as D (5 bases). Trimming removed 5 bases from V and 2 bases from J, with 13 bases in between. The CDR3 sequence is 13 residues long. Germline V lookup: CDR1 SQVTM, CDR2 ANQGSEA. The chain's CDR3 is CSVSRVEPYEQYF. CDR3 DNA: TGCAGCGTTTCCAGGGTTGAGCCCTACGAGCAGTACTTC.

This chain links TRBV30 with TRBJ1-1; D unresolved. The CDR3 length is 13 residues. V was cut by 0 bases and J by 4 bases, with 9 bases left in between. The germline gives CDR1 GTSNPN, CDR2 SVGIG (reference sequence). The CDR3 DNA reads as TGTGCCTGGAGTGTGGAGGAAATCACTGAAGCTTTCTTT. The encoded protein is CAWSVEEITEAFF.

V and J are TRBV5-1 and TRBJ2-3; tentatively, D is TRBD2 (5 bases). The germline V and J ends were trimmed by 4 bases and 6 bases, with 9 bases remaining between them. Germline V lookup: CDR1 SGHRS, CDR2 YFSETQ. This CDR3 region has 12 residues. The CDR3 sequence: CASSRGHDTQYF. The CDR3 DNA reads TGCGCCAGCAGCCGCGGGCACGATACGCAGTATTTT. The full variable domain, rest sourced from reference TRBV5-1 and TRBJ2-3, is KAGVTQTPRYLIKTRGQQVTLSCSPISGHRSVSWYQQTPGQGLQFLFEYFSETQRNKGNFPGRFSGRQFSNSRSEMNVSTLELGDSALYLCASSRGHDTQYFGPGTRLTVL.

The CDR3 here is CASSIDPRAVDYYEQYF. CDR3 bases: TGTGCCAGTAGTATAGATCCTCGAGCAGTCGATTACTACGAGCAGTACTTC. The chain couples TRBV19 to TRBJ2-7; D not resolved. Looked up from germline, CDR1 is LNHDA and CDR2 is SQIVND (reference sequence). The CDR3 has 17 amino acids. Trimming removed 0 bases at V and 3 bases at J, with 18 bases between.

The chain joins TRBV29-1 to TRBJ1-2, with D possibly matching TRBD1 (6 bases). V lost 2 bases and J 0 bases, leaving 10 bases between the germline ends. This CDR3 has 14 residues. Looked up from germline, CDR1 is SQVTM and CDR2 is ANQGSEA. The CDR3 DNA reads as TGCAGCGTTGAATATGGGACAACTAACTATGGCTACACCTTC. This sequence encodes CSVEYGTTNYGYTF.